The TCR beta chain under discussion was sequenced for a study of shared clonotypes between healthy human individuals. About the study: Donors had three CD4 naive, three CD4 memory, two CD8 naive and one CD8 memory plate apiece.

Only CD45RO-negative cells positively selected for CCR7 counted as naive CD8 cells, so terminally differentiated effector memory CD45RA+ cells were excluded. In the case of this clone: Its cognate antigen is unknown.

Study-wide results and caveats: The study sampled only blood, and tissue repertoires likely differ.

Trimming cost V 1 base and J 4 bases; bases outside gene matches: 2. The CDR3 extends over 14 amino acids. Looked up from germline, CDR1 is SEHNR and CDR2 is FQNEAQ (reference sequence). Samples underwent the assay at deep level. Over several immunoSEQ plates, each subset's genomic DNA was distributed in even portions. Some clones are missing from TCRdb's copy, which holds only in-frame ones; the method was immunoSEQ multiplex PCR. Of around 1.9 million clones listed, approximately 94% are singletons. Sequencing was performed on naive CD8+ T cells from PBMCs. The source of this sequence is a man aged 18 to 30 in good health. Some clones in this sample may be carry-over from other donors' samples. The rearrangement links TRBV7-9 to TRBJ2-5; 8 positions match TRBD2. CDR3 in DNA: TGTGCCAGCAGCTTAGGCGGGAGGAGAGAGACCCAGTACTTC. It is translated as CASSLGGRRETQYF.